The clone carrying this T cell receptor beta chain showed up many times. Its antigen is not identified. The CDR3 is made up of 15 amino acids. Trimming cost V 3 bases and J 2 bases; bases outside gene matches: 3. Germline V lookup: CDR1 DFQATT, CDR2 SNEGSKA (reference sequence). Constant-region reverse primers amplified full-length variable regions, followed by semi-nested Nested Universal Primer A PCR. Using its own MiXCR run on the 5' RACE reads, TCRdb lists one record per CDR3 protein. The sample gives tens of thousands of distinct CDR3 sequences, more than 25% of which show up once; 2% to 2.5% is in the top ten. Study-wide points: Larger-cohort validation covered only one TCR beta V-J rearrangement. Tumor memory CD4+ T cell TCR gene usage was found to cluster with blood and lymph node memory CD4+ cells and with lymph node naive CD4+ cells. Tumor Tregs overlapped most with tumor, then blood, naive CD4+ cells.

The V and J genes are TRBV20-1 and TRBJ1-6; TRBD1 agrees at 8 bases. This receptor was obtained from a female donor with breast cancer. The specimen was naive CD4+ T cells sorted from blood. Indicated subset: naive CD4+ T cells, CD4+CD45RA+CD25-. CDR3 residues: CSARRTGTYNSPLHF. Here the CDR3 DNA reads TGCAGTGCTAGGCGGACAGGGACCTATAATTCACCCCTCCACTTT.